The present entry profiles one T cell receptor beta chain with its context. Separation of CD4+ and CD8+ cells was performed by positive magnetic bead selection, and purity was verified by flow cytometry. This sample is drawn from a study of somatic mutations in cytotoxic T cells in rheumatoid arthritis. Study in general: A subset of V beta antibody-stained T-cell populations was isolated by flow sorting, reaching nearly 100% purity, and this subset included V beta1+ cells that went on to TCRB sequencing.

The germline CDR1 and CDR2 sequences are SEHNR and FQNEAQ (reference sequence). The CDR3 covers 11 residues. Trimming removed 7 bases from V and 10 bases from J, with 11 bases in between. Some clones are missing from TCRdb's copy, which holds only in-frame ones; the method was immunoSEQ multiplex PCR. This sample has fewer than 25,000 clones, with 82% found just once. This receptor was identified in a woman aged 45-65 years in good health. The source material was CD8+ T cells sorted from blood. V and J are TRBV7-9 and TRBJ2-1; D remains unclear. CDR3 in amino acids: CASTQGPEQFF. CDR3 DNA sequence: TGTGCCAGCACCCAAGGGCCCGAGCAGTTCTTC.